This T cell receptor (beta chain) was observed in a study of blood T cells in healthy people across ages. Study-level background: Capture by template switching was about one barcoded beta molecule per two T cells.

Study-level results: Fewer expanded clones and more diversity marked long-lived versus aged donors. Investigators viewed diversity estimates from one million T cells as underestimates, the study reported.

CDR1 is MNHNS, CDR2 SASEGT, per germline. The CDR3 consists of 14 residues. A second about 6 to 12 cycle PCR used barcoded and J-beta primers. Via MiXCR, TCRdb re-called the 5' RACE reads, giving one row per CDR3 protein. The sample includes approximately 800,000 distinct CDR3 sequences, more than 50% of them seen just once. This clonotype was seen more than once but under ten times. Its target is unknown. Sequencing used blood. The V and J genes are TRBV6-1 and TRBJ2-7; D not resolved. The J call may not be correct, given that the DNA end is closer to TRBJ2-5. This receptor was taken from a man in his forties in good health. The DNA for the CDR3 is TGTGCCAGCACCACCAAGACCTTGTCAGAGACCCAGTACTTC. Translating gives CASTTKTLSETQYF.